Listed below are T cell receptor beta chains from one sample, sequenced in a study of blood T cell repertoires in COVID-19. Repertoires were generated with immunoSEQ multiplex PCR, while TCRdb's copy carries only in-frame clones and drops some. Here the sample spans 150,000 to 200,000 clones, around four fifths being singletons. The sequenced sample was peripheral blood. These receptors were collected from a human donor with acute or convalescent COVID-19. The donor label of this sample is uncertain. The CDR3 runs from the conserved cysteine through the conserved F or W. A D gene is named only where the DNA matches it firmly. Only some rows state a clone size, as once, few, many or a class for expanded clones.

>TRBJ1-1|TRBV5-1|NA|TRBD1
TGCGCCAGCAGAGTTGACAGGGGGGAAGCTTTCTTT
CASRVDRGEAFF
>TRBJ2-5|TRBV2|NA|NA
TGTGCCAGCAGTGCCGCAGGGGTGGGTGAGACCCAGTACTTC
CASSAAGVGETQYF
>TRBJ2-1|TRBV29-1|once|NA
TGCAGCGTTGAAGGGTCGAGCTACTCCTACAATGAGCAGTTCTTC
CSVEGSSYSYNEQFF
>TRBJ2-5|TRBV15|NA|NA
TGTGCCACCAGCAGAGATCGCGGACAAGAGACCCAGTACTTC
CATSRDRGQETQYF
>TRBJ1-2|TRBV4-3|NA|NA
TGCGCCAGCAGCCAAGACGGGCAGGGGAAGAACTATGGCTACACCTTC
CASSQDGQGKNYGYTF
>TRBJ2-5|TRBV4-1|NA|NA
TGCGCCAGCAGCCAAGGCGGAGGGGAGGAGACCCAGTACTTC
CASSQGGGEETQYF
>TRBJ1-4|TRBV19|NA|TRBD1
TGTGCCAGTAAAGACGGACAGGGGGCTGAAAAACTGTTTTTT
CASKDGQGAEKLFF
>TRBJ1-5|TRBV6-1|NA|NA
TGTGCCAGCAGTGAACTTATACAGTATAGCAATCAGCCCCAGCATTTT
CASSELIQYSNQPQHF
>TRBJ1-2|TRBV21-1|NA|NA
TGTGCCAGCAGCGGAGGAGGTATGAACTATGGCTACACCTTC
CASSGGGMNYGYTF
>TRBJ1-5|TRBV28|once|NA
TGTGCCAGCAGTTTTGTACGGGGGGGCAATCAGCCCCAGCATTTT
CASSFVRGGNQPQHF
>TRBJ2-7|TRBV5-1|NA|NA
TGCGCCAGCAGCAAAGGGGGTTTCAGGTCCTACGAGCAGTACTTC
CASSKGGFRSYEQYF
>TRBJ1-2|TRBV28|NA|TRBD1
TGTGCCAGCAGAGGACAGGCCTATGGCTACACCTTC
CASRGQAYGYTF
>TRBJ1-6|TRBV7-9|NA|NA
TGTGCCAGCAGCCCTAGTTGGGGCCTCCAACGTAATTCACCCCTCCACTTT
CASSPSWGLQRNSPLHF
>TRBJ1-4|TRBV4-2|few|NA
TGTGCCAGCAGCCAAGATGGGCGACATGAAAAACTGTTTTTT
CASSQDGRHEKLFF
>TRBJ1-1|TRBV5-1|NA|NA
TGCGCCAGCAGCTTGATGGCGGGAGTAACTGAAGCTTTCTTT
CASSLMAGVTEAFF
>TRBJ2-1|TRBV7-2|NA|NA
TGTGCCAGCAGCCGATCCGGGATTGAGCAGTTCTTC
CASSRSGIEQFF
>TRBJ2-5|TRBV6-1|NA|NA
TGTGCCAGCAGTGAAGCCCCCGGGGGGCCGACCCAGTACTTC
CASSEAPGGPTQYF
>TRBJ2-6|TRBV11-2|few|NA
TGTGCCAGCAGCTTGGGTTTTGAGAGGGCTGGGGCCAACGTCCTGACTTTC
CASSLGFERAGANVLTF
>TRBJ2-1|TRBV6-5|once|TRBD2
TGTGCCAGCACCTTATTTTTAGCGGGGTACAATGAGCAGTTCTTC
CASTLFLAGYNEQFF
>TRBJ2-7|TRBV21-1|NA|NA
TGTGCCAGCAGCAAAGTGGCCAGGGTTGGGCCTGATTTCTCCTACGAGCAGTACTTC
CASSKVARVGPDFSYEQYF
>TRBJ2-1|TRBV4-3|NA|TRBD2
TGCGCCAGCAGCCAAGGACTAGCGGGAGTAAATGAGCAGTTCTTC
CASSQGLAGVNEQFF
>TRBJ2-7|TRBV6-6|NA|NA
TGTGCCAGCAGTTACTCGAGAGTGTACGAGCAGTACTTC
CASSYSRVYEQYF
>TRBJ2-1|TRBV19|NA|TRBD1
TGTGCCAGTAGTATAGATCCGGGACAGAACCCTCGGGAGCAGTTCTTC
CASSIDPGQNPREQFF
>TRBJ1-2|TRBV13|NA|TRBD1
TGTGCCAGCAGCCAGACAGGGGTGTATGGCTACACCTTC
CASSQTGVYGYTF
>TRBJ1-5|TRBV30|NA|NA
TGTGCCTGGAGTGATCAGGGGAACGATCAGCCCCAGCATTTT
CAWSDQGNDQPQHF
>TRBJ1-1|TRBV29-1|NA|TRBD1
TGCAGCGTCCACAGGGGGACGAACACTGAAGCTTTCTTT
CSVHRGTNTEAFF
>TRBJ2-2|TRBV5-1|NA|NA
TGCGCCAGCAGCTTGGAGCCGCTCGGCCCCGCGGTTGGTGGGGAGCTGTTTTTT
CASSLEPLGPAVGGELFF
>TRBJ2-7|TRBV27|NA|NA
TGTGCCAGCAGTTTATCGTTGAGGAGCTCCTACGAGCAGTACTTC
CASSLSLRSSYEQYF
>TRBJ2-7|TRBV6-5|NA|NA
TGTGCCAGCAGAGGAGGCCCCCCCTCGGCCTACGAGCAGTACTTC
CASRGGPPSAYEQYF
>TRBJ2-1|TRBV28|NA|TRBD1
TGTGCCAGCAGTTCGAGTGCCGGGACAGGGGGCTACAATGAGCAGTTCTTC
CASSSSAGTGGYNEQFF
>TRBJ1-4|TRBV12-3/TRBV12-4|few|TRBD1
TGTGCCAGCAGAAAGGACAGGGGCGAAAAACTGTTTTTT
CASRKDRGEKLFF